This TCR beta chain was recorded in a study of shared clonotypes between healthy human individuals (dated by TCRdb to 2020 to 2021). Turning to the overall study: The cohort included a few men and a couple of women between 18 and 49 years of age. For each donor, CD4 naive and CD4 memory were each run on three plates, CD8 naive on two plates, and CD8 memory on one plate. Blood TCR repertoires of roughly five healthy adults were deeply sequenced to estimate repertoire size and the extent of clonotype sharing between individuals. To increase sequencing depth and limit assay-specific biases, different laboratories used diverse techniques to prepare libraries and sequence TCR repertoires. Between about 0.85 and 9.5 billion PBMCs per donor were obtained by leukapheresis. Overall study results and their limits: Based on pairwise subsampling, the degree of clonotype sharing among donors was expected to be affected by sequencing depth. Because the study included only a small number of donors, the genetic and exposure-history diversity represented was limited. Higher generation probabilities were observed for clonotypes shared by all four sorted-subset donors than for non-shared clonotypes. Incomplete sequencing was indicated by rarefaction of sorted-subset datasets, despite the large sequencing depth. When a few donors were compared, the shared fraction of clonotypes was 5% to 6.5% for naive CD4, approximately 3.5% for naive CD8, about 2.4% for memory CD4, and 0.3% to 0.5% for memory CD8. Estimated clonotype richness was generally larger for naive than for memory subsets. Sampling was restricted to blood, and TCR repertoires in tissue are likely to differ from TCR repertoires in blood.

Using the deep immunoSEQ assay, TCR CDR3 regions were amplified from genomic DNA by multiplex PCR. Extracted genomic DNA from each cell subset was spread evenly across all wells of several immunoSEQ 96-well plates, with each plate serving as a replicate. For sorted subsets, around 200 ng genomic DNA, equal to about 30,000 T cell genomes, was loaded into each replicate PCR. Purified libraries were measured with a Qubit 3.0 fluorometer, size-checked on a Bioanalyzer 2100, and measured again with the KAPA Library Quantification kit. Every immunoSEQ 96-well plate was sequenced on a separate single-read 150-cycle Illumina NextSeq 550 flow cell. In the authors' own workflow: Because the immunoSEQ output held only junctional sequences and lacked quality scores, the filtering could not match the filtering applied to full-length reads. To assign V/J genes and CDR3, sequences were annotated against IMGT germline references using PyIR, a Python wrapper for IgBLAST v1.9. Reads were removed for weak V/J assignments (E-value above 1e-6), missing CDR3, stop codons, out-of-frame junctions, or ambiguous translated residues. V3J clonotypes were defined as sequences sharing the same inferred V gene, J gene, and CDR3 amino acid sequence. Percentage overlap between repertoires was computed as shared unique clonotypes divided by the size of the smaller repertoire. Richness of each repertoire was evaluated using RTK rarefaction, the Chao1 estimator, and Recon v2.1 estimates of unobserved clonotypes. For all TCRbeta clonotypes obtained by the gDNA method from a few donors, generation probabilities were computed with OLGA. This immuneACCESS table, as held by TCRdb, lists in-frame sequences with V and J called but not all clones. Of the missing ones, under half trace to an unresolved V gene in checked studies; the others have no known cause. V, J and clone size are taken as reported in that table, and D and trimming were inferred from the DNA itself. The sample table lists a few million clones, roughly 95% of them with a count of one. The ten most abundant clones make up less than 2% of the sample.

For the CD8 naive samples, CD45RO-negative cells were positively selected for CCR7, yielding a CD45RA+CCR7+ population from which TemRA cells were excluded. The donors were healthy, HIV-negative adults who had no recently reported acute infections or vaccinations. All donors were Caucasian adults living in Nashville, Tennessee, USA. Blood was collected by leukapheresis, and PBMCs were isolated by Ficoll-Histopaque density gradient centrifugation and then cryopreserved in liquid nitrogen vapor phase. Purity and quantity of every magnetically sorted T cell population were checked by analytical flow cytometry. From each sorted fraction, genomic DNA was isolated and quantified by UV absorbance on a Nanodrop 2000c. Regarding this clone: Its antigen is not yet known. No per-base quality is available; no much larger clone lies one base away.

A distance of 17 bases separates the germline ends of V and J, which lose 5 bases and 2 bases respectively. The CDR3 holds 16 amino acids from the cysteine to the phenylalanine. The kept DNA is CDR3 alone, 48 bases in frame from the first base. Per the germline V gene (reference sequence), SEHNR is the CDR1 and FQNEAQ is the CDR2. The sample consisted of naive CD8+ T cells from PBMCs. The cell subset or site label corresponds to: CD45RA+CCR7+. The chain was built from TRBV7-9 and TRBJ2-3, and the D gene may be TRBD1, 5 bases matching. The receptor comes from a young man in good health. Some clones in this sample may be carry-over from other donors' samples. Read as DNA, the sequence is TGTGCCAGCAGCCCCCTCATAGGGGCCACCACAGATACGCAGTATTTT. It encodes CASSPLIGATTDTQYF.